The rows below give T cell receptor beta chains drawn from one sample of a study of shared clonotypes between healthy human individuals. Produced via immunoSEQ multiplex PCR; TCRdb's table is partial and in-frame only. The table lists around 1,900,000 clones, 90% to 95% of them singletons. Input material: naive CD8+ T cells from PBMCs. These receptors all come from a young man in good health. Some clones in this sample may be carry-over from other donors' samples. The CDR3 runs from the conserved cysteine through the conserved F or W. Each record gives: D gene, V gene, J gene, clone size, CDR3 DNA, CDR3 protein. A D gene is named only where the DNA matches it firmly. Size tells how often a clone was seen (once, few, many) or the class of an expanded clone, and some rows leave it out.

-,TRBV15,TRBJ2-2,once,TGTGCCACCAGCAGAGATCGAGGGGCCAACACCGGGGAGCTGTTTTTT,CATSRDRGANTGELFF
TRBD1,TRBV4-2,TRBJ1-3,-,TGTGCCAGCAGCACGGGACAGGGGTACGGAAACACCATATATTTT,CASSTGQGYGNTIYF
-,TRBV7-8,TRBJ2-3,-,TGTGCCAGCAGCTTAGACGAGACTATATCCACAGATACGCAGTATTTT,CASSLDETISTDTQYF
TRBD1,TRBV19,TRBJ1-2,-,TGTGCCAGTACCACAGGGGTAGGAAACTATGGCTACACCTTC,CASTTGVGNYGYTF
TRBD2,TRBV15,TRBJ2-3,-,TGTGCCACCAGCAGAGTAGCGGGAGGCACAGATACGCAGTATTTT,CATSRVAGGTDTQYF
-,TRBV28,TRBJ2-1,-,TGTGCCACCCAGCAACGCCCGGTTTACAATGAGCAGTTCTTC,CATQQRPVYNEQFF
-,TRBV5-1,TRBJ1-1,-,TGCGCCAGCAGCTGGACAGAGAACACTGAAGCTTTCTTT,CASSWTENTEAFF
TRBD2,TRBV4-3,TRBJ2-2,-,TGCGCCAGCACAGCGGGAGCGTACACCGGGGAGCTGTTTTTT,CASTAGAYTGELFF
TRBD1,TRBV18,TRBJ1-4,-,TGTGCCAGCTCACCCACAGGGGGCACTAATGAAAAACTGTTTTTT,CASSPTGGTNEKLFF
-,TRBV12-5,TRBJ2-1,-,TGTGCTAGTGCCGCCCTCCCGTACTGGGATGAGCAGTTCTTC,CASAALPYWDEQFF
TRBD2,TRBV13,TRBJ2-1,-,TGTGCCAGCAGCTTTCCTAGCGGGCCCAGCGATGAGCAGTTCTTC,CASSFPSGPSDEQFF
-,TRBV7-9,TRBJ2-1,-,TGTGCCACCGAGGGGCAGAGTTACTCCTACAATGAGCAGTTCTTC,CATEGQSYSYNEQFF
TRBD1,TRBV7-9,TRBJ1-6,-,TGTGCCAGCAGCTTTGCGGACAGGGGAGGTTCACCCCTCCACTTT,CASSFADRGGSPLHF
-,TRBV4-3,TRBJ1-4,-,TGCGCCAGCAGCCAAAAGGCGAACTTGGGGGAACTGTTTTTT,CASSQKANLGELFF
-,TRBV15,TRBJ2-7,-,TGTGCCACCAGCAGGGACAGTGCTGGCGAGCAGTACTTC,CATSRDSAGEQYF